The 19 T cell receptor beta chains presented below share a single source sample, sequenced in a study of blood T cell repertoires in COVID-19. Profiled with immunoSEQ multiplex PCR; TCRdb holds only in-frame clones, not every one. The sample shows approximately 30,000 clones, about 91% of them seen only once. The sequenced material came from peripheral blood. The receptors were sampled from a human donor in a cohort sampled during active COVID-19.

This clone was seen once. V usage is TRBV7-2 and J usage is TRBJ2-3, with 8 bases matching TRBD2. CDR3 size: 17 residues. Trimming at V came to 5 bases and at J to 6 bases, leaving 16 bases not matched to a gene. The germline CDR1 and CDR2 sequences are SGHTA and FQGNSA. CDR3 sequence: CASSRPGTSSDSDTQYF. CDR3 nucleotide sequence: TGTGCCAGCAGCCGTCCCGGGACTAGTTCAGATTCGGATACGCAGTATTTT.

V usage is TRBV11-2 and J usage is TRBJ2-2; D is perhaps TRBD1 (7 bases). V gave up 5 bases and J gave up 6 bases, with 16 bases separating them. Germline CDR1 SGHAT, CDR2 FQNNGV. This CDR3 contains 15 residues. CDR3 sequence reads: CASSHRQGLAGELFF. The CDR3 DNA is TGTGCCAGCAGCCACCGACAGGGACTCGCCGGGGAGCTGTTTTTT. The full variable domain, with the rest looked up from reference TRBV11-2 and TRBJ2-2, is EAGVAQSPRYKIIEKRQSVAFWCNPISGHATLYWYQQILGQGPKLLIQFQNNGVVDDSQLPKDRFSAERLKGVDSTLKIQPAKLEDSAVYLCASSHRQGLAGELFFGEGSRLTVL.

V is TRBV7-6 and J is TRBJ2-3, with D tentatively TRBD1 (6 bases). In germline, CDR1 is SGHVS, CDR2 FNYEAQ. Trimming took 0 bases from V and 2 from J, leaving 9 bases between them. The CDR3 covers 15 residues. The CDR3 loop is CASSLAGALTDTQYF. The CDR3 DNA reads as TGTGCCAGCAGCTTAGCGGGGGCACTCACAGATACGCAGTATTTT.

This sequence joins TRBV5-1 and TRBJ1-2; D gene uncertain. CDR1 and CDR2 from the germline V gene are SGHRS and YFSETQ. Trimming took 1 base from V and 8 from J, leaving 12 bases between them. The CDR3 consists of 13 residues. CDR3 coding DNA: TGCGCCAGCAGCTTGTTGATAGAGAGGGGCTACACCTTC. This encodes CASSLLIERGYTF.

This clone was found a few times. V gene TRBV5-1 combines with J gene TRBJ2-7; TRBD2 is a possible D gene (6 bases). Trimming stripped 4 bases from V and 4 bases from J, with 15 bases between. The CDR3 spans 14 residues. The germline V gene encodes CDR1 SGHRS and CDR2 YFSETQ. Written as DNA, the CDR3 is TGCGCCAGCAGCGCCCGACGGGGGACGTACGAGCAGTACTTC. Translating gives CASSARRGTYEQYF. Drawing the rest from reference TRBV5-1 and TRBJ2-7, the complete variable domain is KAGVTQTPRYLIKTRGQQVTLSCSPISGHRSVSWYQQTPGQGLQFLFEYFSETQRNKGNFPGRFSGRQFSNSRSEMNVSTLELGDSALYLCASSARRGTYEQYFGPGTRLTVT.

This clone was found a few times. CDR3 amino acids: CASSPGQGGQPQHF. The DNA for the CDR3 is TGTGCCAGCAGCCCTGGACAGGGGGGGCAGCCCCAGCATTTT. The chain joins TRBV4-2 to TRBJ1-5; 10 positions match TRBD1. This CDR3 has 14 amino acids. Germline CDR1 LGHNA, CDR2 YNFKEQ. V shed 4 bases and J 7 bases; nucleotides not matched to a gene: 4.

The chain uses TRBV5-5 and TRBJ1-2; 7 nucleotides line up with TRBD1. Unmatched junction bases numbered 5, after V lost 4 bases and J lost 8 bases. CDR3 length: 12 residues. Germline CDR1 SGHKS, CDR2 YYEKEE (reference sequence). CDR3 in DNA: TGTGCCAGCAGCAAGGACAGGAGCGGCTACACCTTC. This encodes CASSKDRSGYTF.

The V call is TRBV30, the J call TRBJ1-4; the match to TRBD1 covers 7 bases. The V segment lost 2 bases and the J segment 0 bases; nucleotides outside the gene matches: 18. The CDR3 has 20 residues. CDR1 and CDR2 from the germline V gene are GTSNPN and SVGIG (reference sequence). For the CDR3, the DNA is TGTGCCTGGAGTCCCTTTCAGGGGGATTTTGGGCGCCCAACTAATGAAAAACTGTTTTTT. This codes for CAWSPFQGDFGRPTNEKLFF.

This clone was seen only once. The chain recombines TRBV6-5 with TRBJ1-2, with D hard to call. The CDR3 has 14 residues. The V gene's germline CDR1 is MNHEY and CDR2 SVGAGI. Trimming cost V 0 bases and J 8 bases, with 13 bases left between them. The CDR3 reads CASSYSRELRGYTF. The CDR3 coding sequence is TGTGCCAGCAGTTACTCAAGGGAGTTGCGCGGCTACACCTTC.

The chain links TRBV9 to TRBJ2-1; TRBD1 might be the D (6 bases). From germline, CDR1 is SGDLS and CDR2 YYNGEE. V lost 4 bases to trimming and J lost 6 bases, with 11 bases between them. This CDR3 comprises 13 residues. Here the CDR3 DNA reads TGTGCCAGCAGCTCGGGACACGGCAATGAGCAGTTCTTC. It specifies CASSSGHGNEQFF. The variable domain in full, completed from reference TRBV9 and TRBJ2-1, reads DSGVTQTPKHLITATGQRVTLRCSPRSGDLSVYWYQQSLDQGLQFLIQYYNGEERAKGNILERFSAQQFPDLHSELNLSSLELGDSALYFCASSSGHGNEQFFGPGTRLTVL.

V is TRBV6-5 and J is TRBJ1-5; D unresolved. CDR3 length equals 13 residues. Germline V gene data show CDR1 as MNHEY and CDR2 as SVGAGI. Trimming pared 4 bases from V and 6 bases from J, leaving 10 bases between. CDR3 nucleotide sequence: TGTGCCAGCAGTTCTGGGAGGCGTCAGCCCCAGCATTTT. Translation gives CASSSGRRQPQHF.

The gene calls are TRBV4-1 and TRBJ2-7; weak D call: TRBD1 (5 bases). CDR3 length: 13 amino acids. V lost 4 bases and J lost 0, with 7 bases in between. CDR1 is MGHRA, CDR2 YSYEKL, per germline. The CDR3 reads CASSRDSSYEQYF. The DNA of the CDR3 is TGCGCCAGCAGCCGAGACAGCTCCTACGAGCAGTACTTC.

The rearrangement joins TRBV6-5 to TRBJ1-1, with D unresolved. Germline lookup yields CDR1 MNHEY and CDR2 SVGAGI. CDR3 length: 15 amino acids. V shed 6 bases and J shed 1 base, with 15 bases lying between them. DNA for the CDR3: TGTGCCAGCAGCCAAAGCCAGGCGCCGAACACTGAAGCTTTCTTT. Protein: CASSQSQAPNTEAFF.

The rearrangement links TRBV6-5 to TRBJ2-7, with D unclear. Trimming left V 5 bases short and J 0 bases short, with 11 bases between. CDR1 and CDR2 from the germline V gene are MNHEY and SVGAGI. This CDR3 comprises 14 residues. The CDR3 nucleotides are TGTGCCAGCAGTCCATACCGGAGCTCCTACGAGCAGTACTTC. Residues: CASSPYRSSYEQYF.

The chain employs TRBV7-9 and TRBJ2-1, with 8 bases that match TRBD2. The ends lost 4 bases at V and 5 bases at J; junction bases unmatched: 7. The germline V gene has CDR1 SEHNR and CDR2 FQNEAQ (reference sequence). This CDR3 spans 15 amino acids. The CDR3 coding sequence is TGTGCCAGCAGCTCGGGACTAGATCTTAACAATGAGCAGTTCTTC. This codes for CASSSGLDLNNEQFF.

The chain links TRBV2 to TRBJ2-1, with D possibly matching TRBD1 (5 bases). V lost 6 bases, J lost 4 bases, and 19 bases lay in between. The germline V gene has CDR1 SNHLY and CDR2 FYNNEI. The length of the CDR3 is 16 residues. The CDR3 nucleotides read TGTGCCAGCAGGAGAGGTAACAGGCCAGGGTACAATGAGCAGTTCTTC. This encodes CASRRGNRPGYNEQFF.

J is TRBJ2-1 and V is TRBV20-1; 7 nucleotides line up with TRBD2. With 2 bases clipped from V and 9 bases from J, the junction kept 1 base outside the gene matches. Germline V CDR1 and CDR2: DFQATT, SNEGSKA (reference sequence). The CDR3 loop spans 11 amino acids. Written as DNA, the CDR3 is TGCAGTGCTAGAAGCGGGGCTGAGCAGTTCTTC. Protein sequence: CSARSGAEQFF.

The CDR3 bases are TGTGCCAGCAGTTACGGCAGGGGCTACGAGCAGTACTTC. Amino acids: CASSYGRGYEQYF. This chain connects TRBV6-6 to TRBJ2-7; possible D gene TRBD1, 6 bases. The CDR3 covers 13 residues. The V end lost 2 bases, the J end lost 3 bases, and 8 bases lay between the germline ends. Germline-derived CDR1 and CDR2 are MNHNY and SVGAGI (reference sequence).

V and J are TRBV11-2 and TRBJ1-2; 7 bases match TRBD1. V lost 6 bases and J lost 3; bases outside the gene matches: 4. The CDR3 runs to 13 residues. Germline CDR1 reads SGHAT; CDR2 reads FQNNGV. CDR3 residues: CASRLDRDYGYTF. In DNA form, the CDR3 reads TGTGCCAGCAGGCTAGACAGGGACTATGGCTACACCTTC.